These 12 T cell receptor beta chains originate from one sample sequenced in a study of blood T cell repertoires in COVID-19. Using immunoSEQ multiplex PCR, the repertoire was profiled, and TCRdb retains in-frame clones only, with some absent. The repertoire consists of some 250,000 clones, with about 90% occurring once and the leading ten covering 1.2%. The source material was PBMCs or T cells enriched from blood (not recorded which). The receptor source for this set is a human donor in a cohort exposed to, infected with or recovered from COVID-19 (not recorded which). The donor label of this sample is uncertain.

The gene calls are TRBV3-1 (or the pseudogene TRBV3-2) and TRBJ2-1, with 13 bases lining up with TRBD2. Germline V gives CDR1 LGHDT, CDR2 YNNKEL (reference sequence). The CDR3 runs to 17 residues. Trimming at V came to 2 bases and at J to 6 bases, leaving 7 bases not matched to a gene. CDR3 sequence: CASSQHPTSGGGNEQFF. In nucleotides, the CDR3 is TGTGCCAGCAGCCAACACCCTACTAGCGGGGGGGGCAATGAGCAGTTCTTC.

The rearrangement links TRBV3-1 (or the pseudogene TRBV3-2) to TRBJ1-2; 7 bases match TRBD1. Trimming took 7 bases from V and 10 from J; bases not matched to a gene: 12. Germline CDR1 and CDR2: LGHDT and YNNKEL (reference sequence). This CDR3 contains 13 residues. The CDR3 DNA sequence: TGTGCCAGCACGGACAGGAGGATATTAGACTACACCTTC. Its translation: CASTDRRILDYTF.

The genes are TRBV25-1 and TRBJ1-3, with D uncertain. V lost 5 bases, J lost 1 base, and 15 bases lay in between. The CDR3 runs to 16 residues. Germline V lookup: CDR1 MGHDK, CDR2 SYGVNS. The CDR3 protein is CASSRKQHSSGNTIYF. For the CDR3, the DNA is TGTGCCAGCAGTAGGAAACAGCACTCTTCTGGAAACACCATATATTTT.

V is TRBV5-8 and J is TRBJ1-2; no definite D call. This CDR3 has 12 residues. The V end was cut by 2 bases, the J end by 9 bases, with 11 bases between. Germline CDR1 SGHTS, CDR2 YDEGEE. CDR3 DNA: TGTGCCAGCAGCTTAGACCAGACAAGCTACACCTTC. Its translation: CASSLDQTSYTF.

The V gene is TRBV13, the J gene TRBJ2-1, with 7 bases lining up with TRBD1. CDR1 and CDR2 from the germline V gene are PRHDT and FYEKMQ (reference sequence). V was clipped by 2 bases and J by 9 bases; unmatched bases: 13. The CDR3 runs to 16 residues. For the CDR3, the DNA is TGTGCCAGCAGCTTAAAGGGGGCTAGGATTCAACCTGAGCAGTTCTTC. It is translated as CASSLKGARIQPEQFF.

The V call is TRBV19, the J call TRBJ1-6; the match to TRBD1 covers 10 bases. V trimming: 8 bases; J trimming: 9 bases; junction bases outside the gene matches: 10. CDR1 is LNHDA and CDR2 is SQIVND in the germline V gene (reference sequence). The CDR3 length is 15 residues. As DNA, the CDR3 is TGTGCCAGTCGTGGGGACAGGGGTAAATCTTCACCCCTCCACTTT. Amino acids: CASRGDRGKSSPLHF. The full variable domain, in which reference TRBV19 and TRBJ1-6 provide the parts outside the CDR3, is DGGITQSPKYLFRKEGQNVTLSCEQNLNHDAMYWYRQDPGQGLRLIYYSQIVNDFQKGDIAEGYSVSREKKESFPLTVTSAQKNPTAFYLCASRGDRGKSSPLHFGNGTRLTVT.

V usage is TRBV5-6 and J usage is TRBJ1-4; 7 nucleotides line up with TRBD1. The CDR3 runs to 15 residues. The ends lost 2 bases at V and 5 bases at J; junction bases unmatched: 6. Germline V lookup: CDR1 SGHDT, CDR2 YYEEEE. CDR3 in DNA: TGTGCCAGCAGCTTTTCCCCGGGACAGAATGAAAAACTGTTTTTT. Protein: CASSFSPGQNEKLFF.

This clone was recorded once. V and J are TRBV30 and TRBJ1-6; D is uncertain. Germline V lookup: CDR1 GTSNPN, CDR2 SVGIG (reference sequence). Trimming pared 8 bases from V and 2 bases from J, leaving 10 bases between. The CDR3 is 13 residues long. CDR3 in amino acids: CAKRAAYNSPLHF. The DNA for the CDR3 is TGTGCCAAAAGAGCGGCCTATAATTCACCCCTCCACTTT.

J is TRBJ2-2 and V is TRBV11-3, with TRBD1 matching 9 bases. Looked up from germline, CDR1 is SGHNT and CDR2 is YENEEA. The CDR3 runs to 18 residues. With 1 base clipped from V and 3 bases from J, the junction kept 9 bases outside the gene matches. This chain's CDR3 is CASSLGRWTGVDTGELFF. The CDR3 region has the DNA TGTGCCAGCAGCTTAGGCAGGTGGACAGGGGTCGACACCGGGGAGCTGTTTTTT.

The chain is built from TRBV18 and TRBJ1-1; D is perhaps TRBD1 (6 bases). Trimming pared 1 base from V and 6 bases from J, leaving 15 bases between. Germline-derived CDR1 and CDR2 are KGHSH and LQKENI. CDR3 length: 15 residues. This chain's CDR3 is CASSPLTGFGAEAFF. The CDR3, as DNA: TGTGCCAGCTCACCACTTACAGGGTTCGGCGCTGAAGCTTTCTTT.

The chain joins TRBV6-2 or TRBV6-3 to TRBJ2-2; 7 bases align to TRBD2. The CDR3 loop spans 14 amino acids. Germline V gene sequence: CDR1 MNHEY, CDR2 SVGEGT. The V gene end was trimmed by 5 bases and the J gene end by 4 bases; junction bases not matched to a gene: 4. In DNA, the CDR3 is TGTGCCAGCAGTCTCCGGGGGGTCACCGGGGAGCTGTTTTTT. It encodes CASSLRGVTGELFF.

For the CDR3, the DNA is TGTGCCAGCAGCGTAGGGACTAGATCATCGGCGAAGTTCTTC. Translation: CASSVGTRSSAKFF. The chain carries TRBV9 and TRBJ2-1; 7 nucleotides match TRBD2. CDR3 length: 14 residues. With 0 bases clipped from V and 14 bases from J, the junction kept 11 bases outside the gene matches. Germline CDR1 SGDLS, CDR2 YYNGEE.